This T cell receptor (beta chain) was captured by sequencing in a study of radiotherapy plus CTLA-4 blockade in lung cancer. Study-wide results and limits: An expansion of tumor-derived TCR clones occurred in blood after radiotherapy plus ipilimumab. Interferon-beta and early blood T cell clone dynamics reportedly predicted response best.

As regards this clone: Antigen unknown.

This CDR3 region has 17 residues. Repertoires were generated with immunoSEQ multiplex PCR, while TCRdb's copy carries only in-frame clones and drops some. The sample holds 56,000 or so clones, under 85% seen once. The input for sequencing was peripheral blood, taken from a patient treated with radiotherapy plus ipilimumab. The receptor's source is a human donor with non-small cell lung cancer who had a partial response to radiotherapy plus ipilimumab. The V call is TRBV21-1, the J call TRBJ2-5; the D call in the table, TRBD2, was not verified against the DNA. TRBV21-1 represents a pseudogene. CDR3 in amino acids: CASSKSRTSGGGETQYF. The CDR3, as DNA: TGTGCCAGCAGCAAATCCCGGACTAGCGGGGGAGGAGAGACCCAGTACTTC.